Detailed here is one TCR beta chain. No cognate antigen has been identified for it. Per-base quality was not reported, and no clone a single base away is much larger than it. Whole blood was collected in K2EDTA tubes by collaborating institutions according to the institutions' own protocols. For TCRbeta analysis, collaborator samples were shipped as frozen whole blood, as isolated PBMCs, or as DNA extracted from either sample type. The data were obtained in a study of blood T cell repertoires in COVID-19 (dated by TCRdb to about 2020). Regarding the study in general: The collaborator samples originated in the United States, Italy and Spain and spanned the acute and convalescent phases of COVID-19. Samples were obtained from the ongoing ImmuneRACE study (first 160 participants) and from 1,200 or so subjects provided by 6 global collaborators. The prospective study material was composed of cDNA or gDNA derived from T cells, B-cell-depleted T cells, or PBMCs. The sample metadata nearly always contained a de-identified subject ID, COVID-19 status, age in years and sex. The repertoires were released in a freely available public database meant as a resource for research on the immune response to SARS-CoV-2. Where available, HLA class I and class II types were taken from metadata supplied by the sample provider and were not determined by assay-based typing. The dataset comprised deeply sampled blood TCRbeta repertoires from subjects exposed to, actively infected with, or recovered from COVID-19.

The CDR3 has 13 amino acids, counting the end cysteine and phenylalanine. Only the CDR3 part of the read is kept: 39 bases, read in frame from the first base. The germline V gene (reference sequence) yields SGHKS for CDR1 and YYEKEE for CDR2. The junction shows trimming of 3 bases on V and 5 bases on J, plus 9 bases between the germline ends. TCRbeta CDR3 regions were amplified from genomic DNA by means of the immunoSEQ Assay, a bias-controlled multiplex PCR. On the authors' methods: The number of nucleated cells in each sample was estimated by amplification of reference gene primers within the assay. To quantify the absolute abundance of each unique TCRbeta CDR3 rearrangement, sequence reads were collapsed and filtered. Productive Simpson clonality was computed per sample as the square root of Simpson's diversity index over productive rearrangements. As stored in TCRdb, this immuneACCESS dataset retains in-frame rearrangements with V and J assigned. A fraction of the clones does not appear; measured against another copy, unresolved V genes explain less than half of the discrepancy, and the remainder lacks a known reason. That table furnishes V, J and clone size, whereas the DNA furnished D and trimming. In all, the sample holds around 100,000 clones, and approximately 87% of those were seen once. The ten largest clones capture 10% to 15% of the sample.

Here is what the overall study found, with its caveats: The amount of clinical and demographic metadata varied by source and participant and was provided uncurated.

The chain uses TRBV5-5 and TRBJ1-5; the D gene is perhaps TRBD1, on 5 matching bases. This TCR was sampled from a human donor in a cohort sampled during active or convalescent COVID-19. Sequenced input: peripheral blood. Here the CDR3 is given as CASSSQGDQPQHF. The nucleotide sequence reads as follows: TGTGCCAGCAGCTCGCAGGGTGATCAGCCCCAGCATTTT.